This TCR beta chain originates from a study of post-analysis software for immune sequencing data. Study outcomes and limitations: A significant reduction in normalized Chao1 diversity was observed in multiple sclerosis patients versus controls. By F measure, samples from a shared preparation batch strongly co-clustered. Elevated frequency relative to controls characterized roughly 5 TRBV segments in patients, TRBV5-6, TRBV5-1 and TRBV20-1 among them.

Unique molecular identifiers had been added to the TCR beta cDNA libraries. T cells numbering 1 to 10 million yielded about 500,000 cDNA molecules. MiXCR was run by TCRdb on the PCR reads, yielding one entry per CDR3 protein. The table lists about 400,000 distinct CDR3 sequences, approximately 38% of them singletons. A note on this clonotype: What it recognizes is unknown. Sequence at one end of the junction differs from germline and may be a read error.

Germline CDR1 reads LGHDT; CDR2 reads YNNKEL (reference sequence). The CDR3 runs 16 residues. The chain joins TRBV3-1 to TRBJ2-7; weak D call: TRBD2 (6 bases). The sample taken for sequencing was blood. This clonotype was sampled from a girl aged 5-17 years with multiple sclerosis. CDR3 sequence: CAGSQGAGPSSYEQYF. As DNA, the CDR3 is TGTGCCGGCAGCCAAGGAGCGGGCCCGAGCTCCTACGAGCAGTACTTC.